The clone carrying this T cell receptor (beta chain) was recorded at least ten times. Its antigen is not known. These data originate in a study of T-cell reconstitution after alpha-beta-depleted transplantation in children. Study-wide findings and caveats: About two months after transplant, alpha-beta T cells reportedly came from several hundred expanded graft clones.

V dropped 4 bases and J dropped 4; count of bases not matched to a gene: 5. CDR3 length equals 14 residues. Germline V gives CDR1 SGHRS, CDR2 YFSETQ. The TCRbeta library incorporated unique molecular identifiers. TCRdb processed the PCR reads anew with MiXCR; each CDR3 protein has one entry. This table has about 240,000 distinct CDR3 sequences, roughly 26% appearing once. The TCR was taken from a girl aged 2-10 years with Fanconi anemia, due to receive a stem cell transplant. The sequenced sample was PBMCs, obtained before TCRalphabeta/CD19-depleted stem cell transplant. V usage is TRBV5-1 and J usage is TRBJ2-1; 7 bases are a match to TRBD1. CDR3 sequence: CASSQDRLYNEQFF. CDR3 coding DNA: TGCGCCAGCAGCCAGGACAGGTTATACAATGAGCAGTTCTTC.